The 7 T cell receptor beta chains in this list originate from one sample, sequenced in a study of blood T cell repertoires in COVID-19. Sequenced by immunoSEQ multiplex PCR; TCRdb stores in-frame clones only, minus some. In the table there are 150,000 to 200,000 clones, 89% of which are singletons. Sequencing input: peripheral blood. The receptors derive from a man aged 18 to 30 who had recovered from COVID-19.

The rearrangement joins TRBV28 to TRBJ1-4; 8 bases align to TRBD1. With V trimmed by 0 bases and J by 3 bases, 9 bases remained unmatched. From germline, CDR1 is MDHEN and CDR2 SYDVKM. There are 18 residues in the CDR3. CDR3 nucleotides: TGTGCCAGCAGTTTATGGGCAGGGGGCAAGTTGGCTAATGAAAAACTGTTTTTT. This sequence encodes CASSLWAGGKLANEKLFF.

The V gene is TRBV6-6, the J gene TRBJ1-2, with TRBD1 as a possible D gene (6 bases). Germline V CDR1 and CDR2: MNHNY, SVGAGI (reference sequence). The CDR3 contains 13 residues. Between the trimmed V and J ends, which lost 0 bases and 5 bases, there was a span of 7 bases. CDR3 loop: CASSYSDSYGYTF. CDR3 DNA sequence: TGTGCCAGCAGTTACTCGGACAGTTATGGCTACACCTTC.

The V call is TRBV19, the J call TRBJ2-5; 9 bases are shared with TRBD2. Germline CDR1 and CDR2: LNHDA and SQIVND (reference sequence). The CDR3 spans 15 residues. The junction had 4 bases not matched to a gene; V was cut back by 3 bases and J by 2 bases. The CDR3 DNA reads TGTGCCAGTAGTATCGCAACTAGCGGGCAAGAGACCCAGTACTTC. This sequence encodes CASSIATSGQETQYF.

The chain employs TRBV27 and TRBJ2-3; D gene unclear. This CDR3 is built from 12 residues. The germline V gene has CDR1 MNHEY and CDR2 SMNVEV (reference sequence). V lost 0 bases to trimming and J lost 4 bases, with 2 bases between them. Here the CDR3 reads CASSLSSDTQYF. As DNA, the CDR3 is TGTGCCAGCAGTTTATCCTCAGATACGCAGTATTTT.

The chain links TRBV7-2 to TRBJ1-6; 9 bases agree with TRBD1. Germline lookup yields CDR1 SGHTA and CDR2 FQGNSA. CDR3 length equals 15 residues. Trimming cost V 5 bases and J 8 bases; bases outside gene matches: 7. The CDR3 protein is CASSLRRDRDSPLHF. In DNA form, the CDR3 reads TGTGCCAGCAGCCTCCGACGGGACAGGGATTCACCCCTCCACTTT.

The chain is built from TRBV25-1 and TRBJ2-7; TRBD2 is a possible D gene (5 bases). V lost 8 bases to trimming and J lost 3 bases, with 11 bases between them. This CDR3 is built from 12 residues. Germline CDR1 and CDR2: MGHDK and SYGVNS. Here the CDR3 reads CASSPDFYEQYF. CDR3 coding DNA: TGTGCCAGCTCCCCGGACTTCTACGAGCAGTACTTC.

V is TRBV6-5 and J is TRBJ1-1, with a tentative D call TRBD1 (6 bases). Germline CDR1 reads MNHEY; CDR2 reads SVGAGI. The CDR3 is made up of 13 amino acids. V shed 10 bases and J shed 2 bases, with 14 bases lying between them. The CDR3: CATGQGRNTEAFF. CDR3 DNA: TGTGCCACCGGCCAGGGGAGAAACACTGAAGCTTTCTTT.